The 18 T cell receptor beta chains reported below all come from one sample, sequenced in a study of CD8 T cells in Susac syndrome. After extraction with the RNeasy kit, about 0.45 to 1 ug of the RNA was reverse transcribed using random hexamers. TCRdb ran MiXCR on the immunoSEQ multiplex PCR reads and lists one entry per CDR3 protein. This table has approximately 190,000 distinct CDR3 sequences, approximately 96% appearing once. The sequencing input was CD4+ T cells from PBMCs. Source of these receptors: a human donor with Susac syndrome.

The gene calls are TRBV3-1 and TRBJ2-5; D not certain. The V end lost 2 bases, the J end lost 2 bases, and 12 bases lay between the germline ends. In germline, CDR1 is LGHDT, CDR2 YNNKEL (reference sequence). CDR3 length equals 15 residues. CDR3 loop: CASSQLPASQETQYF. In DNA, the CDR3 is TGTGCCAGCAGCCAACTTCCAGCGAGTCAAGAGACCCAGTACTTC.

CDR3 bases: TGTGCCAGCTCGGAGGTGGGGAGTAATTCACCCCTCCACTTT. Residues: CASSEVGSNSPLHF. This chain uses TRBV18 with TRBJ1-6, with D unresolved. The germline V and J ends were trimmed by 6 bases and 6 bases, with 12 bases remaining between them. The CDR3 has 14 amino acids. Germline CDR1 KGHSH, CDR2 LQKENI.

The rearrangement links TRBV29-1 to TRBJ2-2, with D perhaps matching TRBD2 (7 bases). Trimming cost V 7 bases and J 5 bases, with 11 bases left between them. From germline, CDR1 is SQVTM and CDR2 ANQGSEA. The CDR3 covers 12 residues. CDR3 sequence: CSGGGGTGELFF. CDR3 in DNA: TGCAGCGGGGGAGGGGGAACCGGGGAGCTGTTTTTT.

Note on this clonotype: At one end the junction does not follow the germline gene, possibly because of a read error. The chain uses TRBV2 and TRBJ2-1, with no clear D. The V gene's germline CDR1 is SNHLY and CDR2 FYNNEI. The length of the CDR3 is 10 residues. The CDR3 bases are TGTGCCGGCAGCAGGCAGGAGCAGTTCTTC. It is translated as CAGSRQEQFF. The entire variable domain, with the rest obtained from reference TRBV2 and TRBJ2-1, is as follows: EPEVTQTPSHQVTQMGQEVILRCVPISNHLYFYWYRQILGQKVEFLVSFYNNEISEKSEIFDDQFSVERPDGSNFTLKIRSTKLEDSAMYFCAGSRQEQFFGPGTRLTVL.

The genes are TRBV3-1 and TRBJ2-1, with 9 bases identical to TRBD2. In germline, CDR1 is LGHDT, CDR2 YNNKEL (reference sequence). The CDR3 is made up of 13 amino acids. V was clipped by 6 bases and J by 9 bases; unmatched bases: 6. The CDR3 loop is CASRIAAGGEQFF. CDR3 DNA: TGTGCCAGCAGGATTGCAGCGGGGGGTGAGCAGTTCTTC.

V usage is TRBV5-6 and J usage is TRBJ1-1; the D gene is possibly TRBD1 (6 bases). CDR3 length: 14 amino acids. Germline CDR1 is SGHDT and CDR2 is YYEEEE. Trimming took 0 bases from V and 10 from J, leaving 16 bases between them. CDR3 in DNA: TGTGCCAGCAGCTTGGAGGGGACACGCTTCGGAGCTTTCTTT. This gives the protein CASSLEGTRFGAFF.

The rearrangement joins TRBV3-1 to TRBJ2-5; D is undetermined. Germline CDR1 and CDR2: LGHDT and YNNKEL (reference sequence). Trimming left V 3 bases short and J 1 base short, with 3 bases between. The CDR3 runs 12 residues. CDR3 DNA sequence: TGTGCCAGCAGCCAGAGCCAAGAGACCCAGTACTTC. Its protein is CASSQSQETQYF.

This clonotype was recorded only once. The genes are TRBV5-1 and TRBJ2-1, with 8 bases aligning to TRBD2. V gave up 1 base and J gave up 1 base; unmatched junction bases: 1. Germline loops: CDR1 SGHRS, CDR2 YFSETQ. This CDR3 is built from 15 residues. The CDR3 sequence: CASSLTSGSYNEQFF. CDR3 sequence (DNA): TGCGCCAGCAGCTTGACTAGCGGATCCTACAATGAGCAGTTCTTC.

The V gene is TRBV5-6, the J gene TRBJ2-5; D might be TRBD1 or TRBD2, each matching 6 bases. Germline CDR1 SGHDT, CDR2 YYEEEE. The CDR3 totals 16 residues. The V gene lost 3 bases and the J gene lost 0 bases, with 15 bases spanning the gap. The DNA of the CDR3 is TGTGCCAGCAGCTCCTACCTCGGGGGCGACCAAGAGACCCAGTACTTC. Its translation: CASSSYLGGDQETQYF.

This chain links TRBV20-1 with TRBJ2-3; the D is unclear. The V and J ends lost 3 bases and 1 base respectively, with 8 bases between them. The V gene's germline CDR1 is DFQATT and CDR2 SNEGSKA (reference sequence). CDR3 length equals 13 residues. CDR3 in DNA: TGCAGTGCTAGTTTTGCAGGCACAGATACGCAGTATTTT. Amino acids: CSASFAGTDTQYF.

The chain carries TRBV4-1 and TRBJ1-3; no clear D gene. The CDR3 has 16 residues. The V and J ends lost 2 bases and 1 base respectively, with 12 bases between them. CDR1 is MGHRA, CDR2 YSYEKL, per germline. CDR3 residues: CASSQIPATSGNTIYF. The CDR3 DNA reads as TGCGCCAGCAGCCAAATTCCAGCTACTTCTGGAAACACCATATATTTT.

V usage is TRBV7-6 and J usage is TRBJ1-1; maybe TRBD1 (6 bases). The CDR3 totals 14 residues. The V and J ends lost 5 bases and 4 bases respectively, with 14 bases between them. Germline lookup yields CDR1 SGHVS and CDR2 FNYEAQ. In DNA form, the CDR3 reads TGTGCCAGCAGCAAGTCCGGGACACCCACTGAAGCTTTCTTT. Protein product: CASSKSGTPTEAFF. The complete variable domain, with remaining parts taken from reference TRBV7-6 and TRBJ1-1, reads GAGVSQSPRYKVTKRGQDVALRCDPISGHVSLYWYRQALGQGPEFLTYFNYEAQQDKSGLPNDRFSAERPEGSISTLTIQRTEQRDSAMYRCASSKSGTPTEAFFGQGTRLTVV.

This clonotype has a single count. The chain joins TRBV9 to TRBJ1-5; D gene ambiguous. Germline V gene sequence: CDR1 SGDLS, CDR2 YYNGEE. V gave up 4 bases and J gave up 6 bases, with 14 bases separating them. This CDR3 has 14 amino acids. The CDR3, as DNA: TGTGCCAGCAGCTTCGATCCGGTGCGTCAGCCCCAGCATTTT. It translates to CASSFDPVRQPQHF.

This chain connects TRBV20-1 to TRBJ1-1; weak D call: TRBD1 (5 bases). The CDR3 loop spans 13 amino acids. Deletions cut 0 bases from V and 4 bases from J, with 9 bases between. Germline V gene data show CDR1 as DFQATT and CDR2 as SNEGSKA (reference sequence). As DNA, the CDR3 is TGCAGTGCTAGAGATCCGGGGGGCACTGAAGCTTTCTTT. It yields the protein CSARDPGGTEAFF.

The rearrangement uses TRBV29-1 and TRBJ2-1; 14 nucleotides match TRBD2. Germline CDR1 is SQVTM and CDR2 is ANQGSEA. Trimming removed 7 bases from V and 8 bases from J; junction bases left unmatched: 10. The CDR3 covers 15 residues. The CDR3 protein is CSAGLAGGPKDEQFF. For the CDR3, the DNA is TGCAGCGCCGGACTAGCGGGGGGTCCAAAAGATGAGCAGTTCTTC.

The chain carries TRBV7-6 and TRBJ2-3; TRBD1 aligns across 10 bases. This CDR3 is built from 15 residues. CDR1 and CDR2 (germline): SGHVS, FNYEAQ. J lost 4 bases, V lost 6 bases, and 7 bases had no gene match. This CDR3 is CASRSGTGVADTQYF. CDR3 nucleotides: TGTGCCAGCAGATCAGGGACAGGGGTGGCAGATACGCAGTATTTT.

The V call is TRBV2, the J call TRBJ2-1; D perhaps matches TRBD1 (7 bases). Trimming took off 6 bases at V and 7 bases at J, with 22 bases between the two ends. There are 16 residues in the CDR3. Germline CDR1 SNHLY, CDR2 FYNNEI. CDR3 sequence: CASSPQGGALGNEQFF. The CDR3 DNA is TGTGCCAGCAGCCCCCAGGGGGGCGCCCTGGGGAATGAGCAGTTCTTC.

The V gene is TRBV20-1, the J gene TRBJ2-7; 9 nucleotides match TRBD1. Germline assignment: CDR1 DFQATT and CDR2 SNEGSKA (reference sequence). V was clipped by 5 bases and J by 2 bases; unmatched bases: 7. The CDR3 covers 14 residues. CDR3 protein: CSAYRTGAPYEQYF. CDR3 in DNA: TGCAGTGCTTACCGGACAGGGGCTCCCTACGAGCAGTACTTC.